This T cell receptor beta chain appears in the sequencing data of a study of T cell responses to AZD1222 COVID-19 vaccine. As regards this clone: Its cognate antigen is unknown.

Broader study findings: Clonal diversity was possibly underestimated, and the donors were mostly white British, with more females. Seropositive status at baseline applied to only five or six AZD1222 recipients. Close to half of spike-specific TCRs reportedly recognize unmutated variant regions. Increased Spike-specific TCR breadth and depth were observed after two AZD1222 doses.

V dropped 5 bases and J dropped 3; count of bases not matched to a gene: 4. Germline V gene data show CDR1 as SGHAT and CDR2 as FQNNGV. The CDR3 extends over 15 amino acids. Some clones are missing from TCRdb's copy, which holds only in-frame ones; the method was immunoSEQ multiplex PCR. The sample has some 120,000 clones, approximately 90% seen once. The material sequenced was peripheral blood, taken 28 days after the second AZD1222 dose. This chain joins TRBV11-2 and TRBJ1-5; TRBD1 agrees at 10 bases. The origin of this receptor is an adult who received the AZD1222 COVID-19 vaccine. CDR3 loop: CASSGGTGANQPQHF. The CDR3 DNA reads as TGTGCCAGCAGCGGAGGGACAGGGGCCAATCAGCCCCAGCATTTT.